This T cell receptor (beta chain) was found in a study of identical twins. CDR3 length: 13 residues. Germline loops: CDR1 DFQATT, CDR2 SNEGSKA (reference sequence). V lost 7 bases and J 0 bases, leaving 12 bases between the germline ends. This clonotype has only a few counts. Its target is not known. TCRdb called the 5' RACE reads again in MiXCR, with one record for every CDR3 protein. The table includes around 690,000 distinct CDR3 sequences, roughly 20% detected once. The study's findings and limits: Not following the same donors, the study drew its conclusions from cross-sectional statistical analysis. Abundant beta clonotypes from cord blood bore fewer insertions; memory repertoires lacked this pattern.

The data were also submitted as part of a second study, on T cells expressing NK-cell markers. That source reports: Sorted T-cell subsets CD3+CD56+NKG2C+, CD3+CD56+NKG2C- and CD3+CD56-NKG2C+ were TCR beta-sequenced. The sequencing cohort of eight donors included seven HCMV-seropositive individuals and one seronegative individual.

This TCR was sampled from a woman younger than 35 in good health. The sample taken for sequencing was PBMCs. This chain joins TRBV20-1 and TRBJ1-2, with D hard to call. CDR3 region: CSVLNPANYGYTF. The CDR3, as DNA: TGCAGTGTCTTAAATCCGGCTAACTATGGCTACACCTTC.